The present T cell receptor beta chain was sequenced within a study of cytomegalovirus exposure and HLA in healthy donors. Overall study context: In an early release, HLA-typed donors contributed 90 million or so unique TCR sequences. General study results and limits: Analyzed later, most CMV-associated TCR beta chains appeared HLA-restricted.

The PCR had 60 Vbeta and 13 Jbeta primers. Clones were sequenced by immunoSEQ multiplex PCR, and TCRdb holds only the in-frame ones, with some missing. The repertoire table contains approximately 92,000 clones. About this clone: What it binds is not known.

The V gene end was trimmed by 3 bases and the J gene end by 7 bases; junction bases not matched to a gene: 8. The germline V gene has CDR1 SGHNT and CDR2 YYREEE (reference sequence). The CDR3 length is 14 residues. The chain combines TRBV5-4 with TRBJ2-5; 8 nucleotides agree with TRBD1. The receptor's source is a woman aged 25 to 39 in good health and CMV-seronegative. The sequencing input was PBMCs. In nucleotides, the CDR3 is TGTGCCAGCAGCTGGACGACAGGGGACGGGACCCAGTACTTC. This codes for CASSWTTGDGTQYF.